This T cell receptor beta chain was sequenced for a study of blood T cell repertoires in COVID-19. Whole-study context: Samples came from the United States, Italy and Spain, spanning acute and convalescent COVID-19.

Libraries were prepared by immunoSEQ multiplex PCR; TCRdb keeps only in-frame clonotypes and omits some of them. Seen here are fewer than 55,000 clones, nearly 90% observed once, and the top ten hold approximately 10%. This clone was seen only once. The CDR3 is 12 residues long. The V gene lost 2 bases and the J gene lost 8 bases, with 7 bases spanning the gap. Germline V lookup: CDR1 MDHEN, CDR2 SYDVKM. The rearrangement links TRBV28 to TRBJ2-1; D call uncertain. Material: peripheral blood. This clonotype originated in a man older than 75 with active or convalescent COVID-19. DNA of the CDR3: TGTGCCAGCAGTTTAGGTCCGGATGAGCAGTTCTTC. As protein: CASSLGPDEQFF. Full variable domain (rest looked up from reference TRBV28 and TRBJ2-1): DVKVTQSSRYLVKRTGEKVFLECVQDMDHENMFWYRQDPGLGLRLIYFSYDVKMKEKGDIPEGYSVSREKKERFSLILESASTNQTSMYLCASSLGPDEQFFGPGTRLTVL.